These T cell receptor beta chains were read from a single sample in a study of blood T cell repertoires in COVID-19. Measured with immunoSEQ multiplex PCR; TCRdb has only the in-frame clones, and not every one. The data show around 260,000 clones, more than 90% seen once. Material for sequencing was peripheral blood. The origin of the receptors is a person aged 18 to 35 with COVID-19, enrolled during active disease. Both conserved end residues are part of each CDR3. A D gene is named only where the DNA matches it firmly. Size values are once, few and many counts, or a class for expanded clones, and some rows have none.

clone_size	v_call	d_call	j_call	cdr3_nt	cdr3_aa
once	TRBV6-6	TRBD2	TRBJ2-1	TGTGCCAGCAGTGGTACCGGGACTAGCATCAATGAGCAGTTCTTC	CASSGTGTSINEQFF
.	TRBV5-1	TRBD1	TRBJ2-7	TGCGCCAGCAGCGCGGGACAGGGGTATGGCGAGCAGTACTTC	CASSAGQGYGEQYF
.	TRBV5-1	.	TRBJ2-1	TGCGCCAGCAGCTTGCTCGGCTACAATGAGCAGTTCTTC	CASSLLGYNEQFF
.	TRBV19	TRBD2	TRBJ2-7	TGTGCCAGTAGTATAAGCGGGAGGGCCTTCGAGCAGTACTTC	CASSISGRAFEQYF
.	TRBV9	.	TRBJ2-7	TGTGCCAGCAGCGGCGACACCAAGCACTTC	CASSGDTKHF
once	TRBV10-3	TRBD1	TRBJ2-7	TGTGCCATCAGGGGGGACAGCCTTCCCTACGAGCAGTACTTC	CAIRGDSLPYEQYF
few	TRBV7-6	.	TRBJ2-1	TGTGCCAGCAGCATAGACTTGATGAGCTCCTACAATGAGCAGTTCTTC	CASSIDLMSSYNEQFF
.	TRBV5-1	TRBD1	TRBJ1-2	TGCGCCAGCAGCTTGTGGACAGGGGATGGCTACACCTTC	CASSLWTGDGYTF
.	TRBV27	TRBD2	TRBJ2-2	TGTGCCAGCAGAAGAGGGACTACAGGCACCGGGGAGCTGTTTTTT	CASRRGTTGTGELFF
.	TRBV4-1	TRBD2	TRBJ2-3	TGCGCCAGCAGCCCGAACCTAGCGGGCTACGATACGCAGTATTTT	CASSPNLAGYDTQYF
.	TRBV9	.	TRBJ2-7	TGTGCCAGCAGCGTAGAGCCCTCCTCCTACGAGCAGTACTTC	CASSVEPSSYEQYF
.	TRBV15	.	TRBJ1-3	TGTGCCACCAGCAGAGATCGGGGCTCTGGAAACACCATATATTTT	CATSRDRGSGNTIYF
.	TRBV2	TRBD2	TRBJ2-1	TGTGCCAGCGACAGGGTCTCTAGCGGGAATTCCTACAATGAGCAGTTCTTC	CASDRVSSGNSYNEQFF
.	TRBV6-5	.	TRBJ1-5	TGTGCCAGCAGAGAGGTCGGACATAGCAATCAGCCCCAGCATTTT	CASREVGHSNQPQHF
.	TRBV5-4	TRBD2	TRBJ2-3	TGTGCCAGCACCATTCGGCCACTAGCGGTCACAGATACGCAGTATTTT	CASTIRPLAVTDTQYF
.	TRBV25-1	TRBD1	TRBJ2-7	TGTGCCAGCAGTACCAAGACAGGGGGCTGGGACGAGCAGTACTTT	CASSTKTGGWDEQYF
.	TRBV5-6	TRBD2	TRBJ2-5	TGTGCCAGCAGCTTTCAGCGGGGTCAAGAGACCCAGTACTTC	CASSFQRGQETQYF
once	TRBV12-5	.	TRBJ2-1	TGTGCTAGTGGTTTGGTCGGGAATGAGCAGTTCTTC	CASGLVGNEQFF
.	TRBV5-6	.	TRBJ1-2	TGTGCCAGCAGCTTGTCCGACACCAATGGCTACACCTTC	CASSLSDTNGYTF
few	TRBV10-3	.	TRBJ2-7	TGTGCCATCAGCCACCCTAGGGGGGGCAACGAGCAGTACTTC	CAISHPRGGNEQYF
.	TRBV12-3/TRBV12-4	.	TRBJ2-1	TGTGCCAGCAGTTTCGGGGAGATCAATGAGCAGTTCTTC	CASSFGEINEQFF
.	TRBV6-5	TRBD1	TRBJ1-2	TGTGCCAGCAGTTTCGGGACAGGGGACCACTATGGCTACACCTTC	CASSFGTGDHYGYTF
.	TRBV7-9	.	TRBJ2-3	TGTGCCAGCAGCCCGAGCCCCGGACAGAGCACAGATACGCAGTATTTT	CASSPSPGQSTDTQYF
.	TRBV6-5	.	TRBJ1-2	TGTGCCAGCAGCCCGGACAGAAATTATGGCTACACCTTC	CASSPDRNYGYTF
once	TRBV2	.	TRBJ2-3	TGTGCCAGCAGTGACACATATAGCACAGATACGCAGTATTTT	CASSDTYSTDTQYF
.	TRBV28	.	TRBJ1-2	TGTGCCAGCAGTCGCGCGGGGGCCTACTATGGCTACACCTTC	CASSRAGAYYGYTF
few	TRBV7-2	.	TRBJ1-3	TGTGCCAGCAGCCCCATGCAGGGTTCGGGAAACACCATATATTTT	CASSPMQGSGNTIYF
.	TRBV15	.	TRBJ1-1	TGTGCCACCAGCAGCTGGAGACAGCCTGACCACACTGAAGCTTTCTTT	CATSSWRQPDHTEAFF
.	TRBV29-1	.	TRBJ2-7	TGCAGCGTTGAAGGGCAGGGAGGCGAGCAGTACTTC	CSVEGQGGEQYF
.	TRBV11-2	.	TRBJ2-6	TGTGCCAGCACCCCAGGTGGTTACTCTGGGGCCAACGTCCTGACTTTC	CASTPGGYSGANVLTF
.	TRBV5-4	TRBD1	TRBJ2-7	TGTGCCAGCAGCCAAGGGGACAGATCCTACGAGCAGTACTTC	CASSQGDRSYEQYF
.	TRBV30	TRBD1	TRBJ2-7	TGTGCCTGGAGGCCGGGACAGGGGCTCAACGAGCAGTACTTC	CAWRPGQGLNEQYF
.	TRBV5-6	TRBD1	TRBJ1-5	TGTGCCAGCAGCTACTTCCGGGACAGTGGCCCTCAGCCCCAGCATTTT	CASSYFRDSGPQPQHF
.	TRBV7-8	.	TRBJ1-1	TGTGCCAGCAGCTCAGAGGGGAACACTGAAGCTTTCTTT	CASSSEGNTEAFF
.	TRBV5-5	.	TRBJ2-3	TGTGCCAGCAGCTTGGGAGTACTAGCTGCCACAGATACGCAGTATTTT	CASSLGVLAATDTQYF
.	TRBV9	TRBD2	TRBJ2-3	TGTGCCAGCAGCGTAGGAGCGGGACGGACAGATACGCAGTATTTT	CASSVGAGRTDTQYF
.	TRBV9	.	TRBJ2-2	TGTGCCAGCAGCCCCCCCCACCTCGGGACTTTGAACACCGGGGAGCTGTTTTTT	CASSPPHLGTLNTGELFF
.	TRBV5-6	TRBD1	TRBJ2-1	TGTGCCAGCAGCTTTCAGGGGGACAATGAGCAGTTCTTC	CASSFQGDNEQFF
.	TRBV25-1	TRBD2	TRBJ2-1	TGTGCCAGCAGTGAATCGCGGGAGGGTCTGGTCTACAATGAGCAGTTCTTC	CASSESREGLVYNEQFF
.	TRBV19	TRBD1	TRBJ1-1	TGTGCCAGTAATCCGGGACAGGGTATTCCGAACACTGAAGCTTTCTTT	CASNPGQGIPNTEAFF
.	TRBV9	TRBD2	TRBJ2-2	TGTGCCAGCAGCGGATTAGATGCGGGACTAGTAACCGGGGAGCTGTTTTTT	CASSGLDAGLVTGELFF
.	TRBV11-3	.	TRBJ2-5	TGTGCCAGCAGCTTGTCAGGTCAAGAGACCCAGTACTTC	CASSLSGQETQYF
.	TRBV27	TRBD1	TRBJ2-7	TGTGCCAGCAGTTTAGGGGCAGGGGGCCTCTACGAGCAGTACTTC	CASSLGAGGLYEQYF